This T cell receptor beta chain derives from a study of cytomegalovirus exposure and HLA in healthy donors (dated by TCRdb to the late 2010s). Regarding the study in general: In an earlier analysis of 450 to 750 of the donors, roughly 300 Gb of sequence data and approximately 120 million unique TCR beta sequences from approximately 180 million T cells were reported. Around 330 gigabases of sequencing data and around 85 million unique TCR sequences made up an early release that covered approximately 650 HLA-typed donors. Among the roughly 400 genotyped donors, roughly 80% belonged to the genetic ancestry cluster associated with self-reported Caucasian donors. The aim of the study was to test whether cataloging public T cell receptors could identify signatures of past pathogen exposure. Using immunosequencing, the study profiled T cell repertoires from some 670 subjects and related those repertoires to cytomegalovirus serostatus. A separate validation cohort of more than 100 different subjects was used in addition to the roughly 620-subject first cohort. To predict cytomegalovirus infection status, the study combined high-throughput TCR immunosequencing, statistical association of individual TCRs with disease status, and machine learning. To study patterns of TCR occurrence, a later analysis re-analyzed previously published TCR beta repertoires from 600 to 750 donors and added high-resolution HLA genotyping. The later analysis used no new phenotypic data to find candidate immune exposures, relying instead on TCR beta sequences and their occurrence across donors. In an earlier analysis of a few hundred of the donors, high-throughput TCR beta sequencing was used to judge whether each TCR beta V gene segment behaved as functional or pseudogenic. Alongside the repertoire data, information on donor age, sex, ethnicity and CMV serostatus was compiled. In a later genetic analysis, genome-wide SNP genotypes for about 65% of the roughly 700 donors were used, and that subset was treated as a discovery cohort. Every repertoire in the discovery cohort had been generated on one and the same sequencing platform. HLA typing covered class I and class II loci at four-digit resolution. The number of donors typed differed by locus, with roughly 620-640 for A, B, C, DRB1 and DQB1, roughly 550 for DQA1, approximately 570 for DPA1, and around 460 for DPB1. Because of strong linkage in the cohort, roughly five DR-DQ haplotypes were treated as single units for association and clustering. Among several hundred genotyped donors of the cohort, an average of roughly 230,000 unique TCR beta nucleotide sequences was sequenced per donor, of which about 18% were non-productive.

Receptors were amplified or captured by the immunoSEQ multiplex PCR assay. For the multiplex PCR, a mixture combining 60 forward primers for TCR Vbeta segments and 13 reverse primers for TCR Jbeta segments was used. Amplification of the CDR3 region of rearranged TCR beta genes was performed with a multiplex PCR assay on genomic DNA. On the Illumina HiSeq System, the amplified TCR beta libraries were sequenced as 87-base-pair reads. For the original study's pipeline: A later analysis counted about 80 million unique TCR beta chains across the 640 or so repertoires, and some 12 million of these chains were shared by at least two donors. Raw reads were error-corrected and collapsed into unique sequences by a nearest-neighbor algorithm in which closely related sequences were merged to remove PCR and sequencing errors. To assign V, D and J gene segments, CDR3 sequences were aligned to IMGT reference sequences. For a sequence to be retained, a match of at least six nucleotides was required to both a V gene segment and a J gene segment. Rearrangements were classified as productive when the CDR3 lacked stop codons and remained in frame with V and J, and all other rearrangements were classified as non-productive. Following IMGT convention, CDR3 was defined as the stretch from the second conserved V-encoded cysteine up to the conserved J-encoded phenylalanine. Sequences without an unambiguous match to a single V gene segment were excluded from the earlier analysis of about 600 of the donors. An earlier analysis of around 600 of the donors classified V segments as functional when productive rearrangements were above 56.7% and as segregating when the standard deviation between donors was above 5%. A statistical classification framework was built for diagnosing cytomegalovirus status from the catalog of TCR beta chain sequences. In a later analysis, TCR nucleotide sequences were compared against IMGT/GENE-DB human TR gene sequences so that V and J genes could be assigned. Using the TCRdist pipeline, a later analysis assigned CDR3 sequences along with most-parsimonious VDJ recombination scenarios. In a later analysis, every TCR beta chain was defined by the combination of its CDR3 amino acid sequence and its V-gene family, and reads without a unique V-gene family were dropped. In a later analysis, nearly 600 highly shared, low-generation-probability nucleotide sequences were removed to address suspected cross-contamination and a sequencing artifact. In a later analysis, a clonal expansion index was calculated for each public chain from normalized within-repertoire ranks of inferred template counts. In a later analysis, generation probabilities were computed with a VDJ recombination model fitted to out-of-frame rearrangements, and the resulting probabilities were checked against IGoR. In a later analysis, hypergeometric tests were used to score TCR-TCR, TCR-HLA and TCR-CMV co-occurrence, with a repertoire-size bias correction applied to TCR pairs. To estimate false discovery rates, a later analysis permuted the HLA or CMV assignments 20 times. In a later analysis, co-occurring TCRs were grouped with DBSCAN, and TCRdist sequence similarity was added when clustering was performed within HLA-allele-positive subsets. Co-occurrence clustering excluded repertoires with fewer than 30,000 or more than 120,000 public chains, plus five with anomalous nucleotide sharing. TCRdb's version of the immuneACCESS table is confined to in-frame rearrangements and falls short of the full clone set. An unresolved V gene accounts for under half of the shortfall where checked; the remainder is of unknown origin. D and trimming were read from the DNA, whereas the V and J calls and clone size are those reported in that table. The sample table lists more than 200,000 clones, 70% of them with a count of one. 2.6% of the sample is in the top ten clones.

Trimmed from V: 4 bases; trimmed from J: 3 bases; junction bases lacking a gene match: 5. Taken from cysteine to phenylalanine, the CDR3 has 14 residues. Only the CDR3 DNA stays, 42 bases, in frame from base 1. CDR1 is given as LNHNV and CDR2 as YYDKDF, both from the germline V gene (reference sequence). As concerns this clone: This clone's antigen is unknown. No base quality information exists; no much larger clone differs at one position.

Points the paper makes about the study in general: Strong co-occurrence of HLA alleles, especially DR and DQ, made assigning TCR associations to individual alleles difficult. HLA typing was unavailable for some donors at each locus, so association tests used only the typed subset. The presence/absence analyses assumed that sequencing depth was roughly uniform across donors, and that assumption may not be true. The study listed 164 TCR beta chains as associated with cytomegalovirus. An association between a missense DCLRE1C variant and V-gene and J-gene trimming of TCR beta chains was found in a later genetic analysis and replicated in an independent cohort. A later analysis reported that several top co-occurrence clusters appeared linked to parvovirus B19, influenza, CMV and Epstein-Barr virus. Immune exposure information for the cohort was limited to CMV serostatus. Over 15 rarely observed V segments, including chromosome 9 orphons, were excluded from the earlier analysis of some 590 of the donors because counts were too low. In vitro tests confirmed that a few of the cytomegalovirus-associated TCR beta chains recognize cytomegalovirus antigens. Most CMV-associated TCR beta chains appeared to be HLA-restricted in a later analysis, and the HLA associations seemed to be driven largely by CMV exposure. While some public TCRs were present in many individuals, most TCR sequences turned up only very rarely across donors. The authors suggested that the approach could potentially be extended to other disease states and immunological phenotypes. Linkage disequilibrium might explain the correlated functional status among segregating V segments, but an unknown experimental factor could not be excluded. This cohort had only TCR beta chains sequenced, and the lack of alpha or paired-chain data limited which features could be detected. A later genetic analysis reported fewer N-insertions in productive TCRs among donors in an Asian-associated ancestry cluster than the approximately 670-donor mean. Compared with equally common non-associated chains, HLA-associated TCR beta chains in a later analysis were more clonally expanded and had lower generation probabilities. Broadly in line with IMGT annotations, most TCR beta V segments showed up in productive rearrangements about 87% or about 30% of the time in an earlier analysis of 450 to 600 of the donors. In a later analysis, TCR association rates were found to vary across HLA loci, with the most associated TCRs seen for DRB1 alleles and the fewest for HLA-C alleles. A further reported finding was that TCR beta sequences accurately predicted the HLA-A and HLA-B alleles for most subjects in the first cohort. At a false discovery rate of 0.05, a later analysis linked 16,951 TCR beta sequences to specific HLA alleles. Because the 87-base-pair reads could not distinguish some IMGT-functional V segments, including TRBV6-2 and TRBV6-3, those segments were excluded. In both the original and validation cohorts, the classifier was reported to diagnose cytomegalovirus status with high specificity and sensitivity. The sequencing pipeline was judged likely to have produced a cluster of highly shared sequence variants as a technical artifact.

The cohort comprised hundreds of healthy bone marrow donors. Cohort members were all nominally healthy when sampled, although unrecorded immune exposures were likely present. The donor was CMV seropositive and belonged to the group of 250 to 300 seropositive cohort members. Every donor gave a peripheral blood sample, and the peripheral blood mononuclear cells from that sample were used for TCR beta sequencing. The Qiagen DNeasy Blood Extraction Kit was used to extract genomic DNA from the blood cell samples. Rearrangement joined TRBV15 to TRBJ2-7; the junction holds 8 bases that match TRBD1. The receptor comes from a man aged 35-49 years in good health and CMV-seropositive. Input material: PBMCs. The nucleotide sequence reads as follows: TGTGCCACCAGCACGGACAGGGTAAGCTACGAGCAGTACTTC. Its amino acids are CATSTDRVSYEQYF.